The clone carrying this T cell receptor (beta chain) showed up many times. Antigen specificity is unknown. CDR1 DFQATT and CDR2 SNEGSKA come from the germline V gene (reference sequence). V was shortened by 5 bases and J by 7 bases, with 18 bases between the two germline ends. This CDR3 region has 13 residues. This sample is drawn from a study of T cells in Graves' hyperthyroidism and ophthalmopathy. Overall study findings and caveats: Among clonotypes expanded in thyroid above 0.001, most were also found in blood.

RNA transcripts gave rise to amplified TCR beta CDR3 regions. The HTBI primer set served for first-round RT-PCR of the TCR CDR3. TCRdb reprocessed the multiplex PCR reads with MiXCR, giving one entry per CDR3 protein. The sample has fewer than 400,000 distinct CDR3 sequences, 16% seen once. This TCR was recovered from a man in his thirties or forties with Graves' hyperthyroidism. The sequenced sample consisted of blood. V is TRBV20-1 and J is TRBJ2-7; D gene unclear. CDR3 coding DNA: TGCAGTGCTGACGCAGGCGATCCCGGGGAGCAGTACTTC. Protein product: CSADAGDPGEQYF.